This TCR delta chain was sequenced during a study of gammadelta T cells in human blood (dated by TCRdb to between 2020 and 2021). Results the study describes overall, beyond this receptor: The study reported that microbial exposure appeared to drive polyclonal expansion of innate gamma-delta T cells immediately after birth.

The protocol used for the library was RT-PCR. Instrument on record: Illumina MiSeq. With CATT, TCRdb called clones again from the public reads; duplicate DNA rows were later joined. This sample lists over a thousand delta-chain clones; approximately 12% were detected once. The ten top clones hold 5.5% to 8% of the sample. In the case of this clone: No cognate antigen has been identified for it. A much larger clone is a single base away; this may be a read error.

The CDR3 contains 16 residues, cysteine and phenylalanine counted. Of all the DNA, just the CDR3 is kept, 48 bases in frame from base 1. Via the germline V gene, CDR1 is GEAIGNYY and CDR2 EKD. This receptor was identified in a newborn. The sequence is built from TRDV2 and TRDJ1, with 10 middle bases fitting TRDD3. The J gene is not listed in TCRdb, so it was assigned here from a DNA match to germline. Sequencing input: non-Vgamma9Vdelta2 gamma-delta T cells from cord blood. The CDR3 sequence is CASPVLGDLYTDKLIF. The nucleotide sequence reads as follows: TGTGCCTCCCCTGTACTGGGGGATCTGTACACTGATAAACTCATCTTT.